This T cell receptor (beta chain) came from a study of human T cells and chemical hapten exposure. Turning to the study itself: Sensitizing treatment utilized 2% DPC over a roughly 2 cm by roughly 2 cm portion of upper inner arm skin. Study results and caveats: Alopecia affected the donors, so their immune response may differ from healthy people's. Significantly more large CDR3 similarity clusters were formed by expanded TCRs than by controls.

Time point of the sample: patch test 2, 6 weeks after DPC sensitization. Treatment denoted: therapeutic diphenylcyclopropenone sensitization with weekly scalp DPC. Each patch test followed a blood draw. The germline CDR1 and CDR2 sequences are SQVTM and ANQGSEA. V lost 7 bases and J lost 0; bases outside the gene matches: 5. The CDR3 runs to 14 residues. This clonotype was found many times. Its target is not known. TCRdb analysed the RACE reads with MiXCR anew, one entry per CDR3 protein. The sample consists of around 75,000 distinct CDR3 sequences, under 13% of them appearing once. The chain combines TRBV29-1 with TRBJ2-3; 9 bases fit TRBD2. This receptor was taken from a woman aged 50 to 60 with alopecia areata. Some clones in this sample may be carry-over from other donors' samples. Sample: whole blood, taken in connection with sensitization to the hapten diphenylcyclopropenone (DPC). CDR3: CSAVAGASTDTQYF. The CDR3 DNA reads as TGCAGCGCTGTAGCGGGAGCAAGCACAGATACGCAGTATTTT.